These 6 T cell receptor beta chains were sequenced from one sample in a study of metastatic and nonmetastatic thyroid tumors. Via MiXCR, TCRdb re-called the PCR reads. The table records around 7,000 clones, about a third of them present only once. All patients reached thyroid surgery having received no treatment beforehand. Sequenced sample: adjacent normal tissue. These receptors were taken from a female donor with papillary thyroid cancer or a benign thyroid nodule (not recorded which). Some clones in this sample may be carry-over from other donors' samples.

This CDR3 reads CASSSTGFMEYF. The CDR3 DNA sequence: TGTGCCAGCAGCTCGACAGGGTTTATGGAATACTTC. J is TRBJ2-7 and V is TRBV11-2; TRBD1 aligns across 7 bases. Germline CDR1 and CDR2: SGHAT and FQNNGV. The CDR3 runs 12 residues. Trimming at V came to 4 bases and at J to 13 bases, leaving 10 bases not matched to a gene.

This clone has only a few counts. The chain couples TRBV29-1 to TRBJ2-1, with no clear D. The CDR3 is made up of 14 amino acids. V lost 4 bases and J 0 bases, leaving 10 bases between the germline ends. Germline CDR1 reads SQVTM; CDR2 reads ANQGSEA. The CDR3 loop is CSVGQASSYNEQFF. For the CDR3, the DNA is TGCAGCGTTGGACAAGCGAGCTCCTACAATGAGCAGTTCTTC.

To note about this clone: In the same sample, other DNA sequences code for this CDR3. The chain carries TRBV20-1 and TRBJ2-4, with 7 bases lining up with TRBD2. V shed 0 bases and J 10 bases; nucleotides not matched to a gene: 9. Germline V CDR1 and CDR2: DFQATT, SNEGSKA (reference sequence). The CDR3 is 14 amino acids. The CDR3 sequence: CSARDRTSGGIQYF. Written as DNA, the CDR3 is TGCAGTGCTAGAGATAGGACTAGTGGTGGTATTCAGTACTTC.

The CDR3 is CASSLGPYNQPQHF. The CDR3 DNA reads TGCGCCAGCAGCTTGGGTCCGTACAATCAGCCCCAGCATTTT. The chain employs TRBV5-1 and TRBJ1-5; D gene unclear. The CDR3 consists of 14 residues. Per germline, CDR1 SGHRS and CDR2 YFSETQ. Trimming removed 0 bases at V and 3 bases at J, with 7 bases between.

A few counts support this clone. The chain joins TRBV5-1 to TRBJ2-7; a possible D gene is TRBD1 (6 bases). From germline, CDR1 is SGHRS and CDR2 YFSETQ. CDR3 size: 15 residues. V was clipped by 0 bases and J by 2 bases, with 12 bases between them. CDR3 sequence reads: CASSLGQGFTYEQYF. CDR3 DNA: TGCGCCAGCAGCTTGGGCCAGGGGTTCACCTACGAGCAGTACTTC.

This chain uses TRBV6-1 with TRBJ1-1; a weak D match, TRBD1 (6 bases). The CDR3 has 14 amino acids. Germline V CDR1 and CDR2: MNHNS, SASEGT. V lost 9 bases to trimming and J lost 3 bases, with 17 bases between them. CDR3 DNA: TGTGCCAGGCCTCTAAAACAGGGACACACTGAAGCTTTCTTT. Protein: CARPLKQGHTEAFF.